This TCR beta chain was identified in a study of shared clonotypes between healthy human individuals. Whole-study context: Each donor had three CD4 naive, three CD4 memory, two CD8 naive and one CD8 memory plate. Study findings and constraints: Between several donors, naive CD4 clonotypes were shared at a level of roughly 5.5%.

A single count supports this clone. Its antigen is undetermined. CDR3 size: 19 residues. There were only Caucasian adults among the donors, and all lived in Nashville, Tennessee. As handled by the study authors: ImmunoSEQ supplied junction-only sequences lacking quality scores, so filtering was different. Profiled with immunoSEQ multiplex PCR; TCRdb holds only in-frame clones, not every one. From that table come the V and J calls and clone size; the DNA was used to work out D and trimming. The sample yields about 1.5 million clones, around 97% seen once. This clonotype originated in a man aged 30-40 years in good health. The gene calls are TRBV21-1 and TRBJ1-5. TRBV21-1 counts as a pseudogene. Sequenced material: naive CD4+ T cells sorted from blood. Stated subset: CD45RA+ positively selected. The CDR3, as DNA: TGTGCCAGCAGCCAATACCTGGGCCCAGGGGGGGTGAGCAATCAGCCCCAGCATTTT. This codes for CASSQYLGPGGVSNQPQHF.